Shown below are 16 T cell receptor beta chains from a single sample sequenced in a study of T cell responses to AZD1222 COVID-19 vaccine. Repertoires were generated with immunoSEQ multiplex PCR, while TCRdb's copy carries only in-frame clones and drops some. Of 90,000 to 120,000 clones listed, around 90% are singletons. The sample was peripheral blood, taken 28 days after the second AZD1222 dose. The receptors come from an adult who received the AZD1222 COVID-19 vaccine.

The chain uses TRBV29-1 and TRBJ1-2, with a tentative D call TRBD1 (5 bases). From germline, CDR1 is SQVTM and CDR2 ANQGSEA. Deletions cut 4 bases from V and 1 base from J, with 10 bases between. This CDR3 has 13 amino acids. In nucleotides, the CDR3 is TGCAGCGTTGGACAGATGGATAACTATGGCTACACCTTC. Protein: CSVGQMDNYGYTF.

This chain uses TRBV4-2 with TRBJ1-1; D unresolved. Germline loops: CDR1 LGHNA, CDR2 YNFKEQ. The CDR3 is 13 residues long. V shed 0 bases and J shed 4 bases, with 6 bases lying between them. CDR3 DNA sequence: TGTGCCAGCAGCCAAGATTGGAGCACTGAAGCTTTCTTT. Translated: CASSQDWSTEAFF.

The chain has TRBV27 and TRBJ1-3; 9 nucleotides match TRBD1. The CDR3 has 18 residues. V lost 7 bases and J lost 4; bases outside the gene matches: 17. Germline V gene data show CDR1 as MNHEY and CDR2 as SMNVEV (reference sequence). CDR3 sequence (DNA): TGTGCCAGCAACCCCCCCGCGGACAGGGGTCCGACCGGAAACACCATATATTTT. Protein: CASNPPADRGPTGNTIYF.

The V call is TRBV11-2, the J call TRBJ1-4; D is unresolved. The CDR3 is made up of 15 amino acids. V lost 6 bases to trimming and J lost 0 bases, with 11 bases between them. Germline V gives CDR1 SGHAT, CDR2 FQNNGV. As DNA, the CDR3 is TGTGCCAGCAGGAATCTCGGGGCAACTAATGAAAAACTGTTTTTT. Amino acids: CASRNLGATNEKLFF.

V usage is TRBV5-1 and J usage is TRBJ1-1; 9 bases align to TRBD1. Germline V gene sequence: CDR1 SGHRS, CDR2 YFSETQ. Trimming removed 3 bases from V and 1 base from J; junction bases left unmatched: 10. CDR3 length: 17 amino acids. The CDR3 sequence is CASSSPPGQGQNTEAFF. Written as DNA, the CDR3 is TGCGCCAGCAGCTCGCCTCCGGGACAGGGACAGAACACTGAAGCTTTCTTT.

The chain has TRBV19 and TRBJ2-1; 8 bases match TRBD2. From germline, CDR1 is LNHDA and CDR2 SQIVND (reference sequence). The trim removed 2 bases at V and 9 bases at J, leaving 12 bases unmatched. The CDR3 loop spans 16 amino acids. CDR3 nucleotides: TGTGCCAGTAGTATAAATGGAGCAGCCGCGGGAGGTGAGCAGTTCTTC. This translates into CASSINGAAAGGEQFF.

In its sample, this clone was seen a few times. The chain recombines TRBV7-2 with TRBJ2-7; 9 bases fit TRBD2. Per the germline V gene, CDR1 is SGHTA and CDR2 is FQGNSA. After removal of 5 bases from V and 3 bases from J, the junction contained 8 bases not matched to a gene. This CDR3 spans 15 amino acids. CDR3 in DNA: TGTGCCAGCAGCCTTAGCGGGGGAAATCGCTACGAGCAGTACTTC. It yields the protein CASSLSGGNRYEQYF.

The genes are TRBV29-1 and TRBJ1-5; D is ambiguous. Trimming took off 5 bases at V and 2 bases at J, with 13 bases between the two ends. The length of the CDR3 is 14 residues. Looked up from germline, CDR1 is SQVTM and CDR2 is ANQGSEA. The CDR3, as DNA: TGCAGCGTTAGCGATCTAAATGGCAATCAGCCCCAGCATTTT. Its protein product is CSVSDLNGNQPQHF.

The chain recombines TRBV29-1 with TRBJ1-1; D not certain. Trimming took 6 bases from V and 3 from J, leaving 11 bases between them. The CDR3 loop spans 12 amino acids. The germline gives CDR1 SQVTM, CDR2 ANQGSEA. The CDR3 region has the DNA TGCAGCGTCTCAGTCGAGTACACTGAAGCTTTCTTT. Translation gives CSVSVEYTEAFF.

The chain links TRBV5-1 to TRBJ2-7; TRBD1 is a possible D gene (5 bases). Trimming pared 4 bases from V and 7 bases from J, leaving 24 bases between. Germline V gene data show CDR1 as SGHRS and CDR2 as YFSETQ. The CDR3 covers 16 residues. For the CDR3, the DNA is TGCGCCAGCAGCCCTACCACCGGGCAGGGTCTACGGGAGCAGTACTTC. This sequence encodes CASSPTTGQGLREQYF.

V is TRBV21-1 and J is TRBJ1-4; the D call in the table, TRBD1, was not verified against the DNA. TRBV21-1 is marked as a pseudogene. This CDR3 is 15 amino acids long. The CDR3, as DNA: TGTGCCAGCAGCAAACGGGCAGGGTCGGATGAAAAACTGTTTTTT. Translated: CASSKRAGSDEKLFF.

This sequence joins TRBV12-3 or TRBV12-4 and TRBJ1-4; D might be TRBD1 (5 bases). The germline V and J ends were trimmed by 1 base and 13 bases, with 13 bases remaining between them. The CDR3 is made up of 13 amino acids. CDR3 bases: TGTGCCAGCAGTTTAGGAATGGAAAGGGGACTGTTTTTT. Residues: CASSLGMERGLFF.

This chain uses TRBV5-8 with TRBJ1-5, with D unresolved. Trimming shortened V by 4 bases and J by 6 bases, and 14 bases separated the two germline ends. CDR1 is SGHTS and CDR2 is YDEGEE in the germline V gene. This CDR3 has 14 amino acids. The CDR3, as DNA: TGTGCCAGCAGCCATGGACCCCCAACTCAGCCCCAGCATTTT. Translated, it gives CASSHGPPTQPQHF. Full variable domain (missing parts from reference TRBV5-8 and TRBJ1-5): EAGVTQSPTHLIKTRGQQATLRCSPISGHTSVYWYQQALGLGLQFLLWYDEGEERNRGNFPPRFSGRQFPNYSSELNVNALELEDSALYLCASSHGPPTQPQHFGDGTRLSIL.

This chain joins TRBV28 and TRBJ2-1; 9 positions match TRBD1. The V gene's germline CDR1 is MDHEN and CDR2 SYDVKM. The junction had 5 bases not matched to a gene; V was cut back by 4 bases and J by 4 bases. This CDR3 contains 15 residues. The DNA of the CDR3 is TGTGCCAGCAGTTCCCTGACAGGGGGATACAATGAGCAGTTCTTC. This encodes CASSSLTGGYNEQFF.

The V gene is TRBV28, the J gene TRBJ2-3; D is perhaps TRBD2 (6 bases). This CDR3 region has 15 residues. Trimming removed 3 bases from V and 0 bases from J, with 10 bases in between. Germline CDR1 and CDR2: MDHEN and SYDVKM. CDR3 bases: TGTGCCAGCAGTTTGGTAGCGGTGAGCACAGATACGCAGTATTTT. Protein product: CASSLVAVSTDTQYF.

The V gene is TRBV30, the J gene TRBJ1-3; D is undetermined. The CDR3 extends over 15 amino acids. Germline CDR1 and CDR2: GTSNPN and SVGIG (reference sequence). The ends were cut back, 4 bases at V and 7 bases at J, with 20 bases in the middle. Written as DNA, the CDR3 is TGTGCCTGGATTCCCAAGGACGCATCCGGGAACACCATATATTTT. Its translation: CAWIPKDASGNTIYF.